This T cell receptor (beta chain) appears in the sequencing data of a study of OX40 agonist ivuxolimab in advanced cancers. Overall study context: Treatment of patients was with ivuxolimab, an agonistic anti-OX40 (CD134) antibody. Participants, about 83% male, averaged roughly 60 years of age, ranging from about 20 to 79. Those treated in dose escalation had hepatocellular carcinoma, melanoma, renal cell cancer or head and neck cancer. Whole-study results and caveats: Circulating CD4+ and CD8+ T cells showed clonal expansion by week 6 at 0.1 to 3.0 mg/kg.

Assay used: immunoSEQ multiplex PCR; TCRdb lists only in-frame clones, some missing. Of 60,000 to 85,000 clones in the sample, about 83% were seen once. On this clone itself: Its antigen is undetermined.

This CDR3 has 15 residues. The J segment lost 5 bases and the V segment lost 0 bases, leaving 7 bases of the junction unmatched. The V gene's germline CDR1 is SGDLS and CDR2 YYNGEE. The chain recombines TRBV9 with TRBJ2-5, with TRBD1 identical over 7 bases. Sequenced here: CD4+ or CD8+ T cells sorted from blood, sampled in a trial of the OX40 agonist ivuxolimab. This clonotype originated in an adult with an advanced solid tumor such as melanoma, head and neck, liver or kidney cancer. The CDR3 DNA sequence: TGTGCCAGCAGCGTAGAATCCAGGGGGTGGGAGACCCAGTACTTC. Its translation: CASSVESRGWETQYF.